These 10 T cell receptor beta chains were sequenced from one sample in a study of shared clonotypes between healthy human individuals. TCRdb's copy holds only in-frame clones and misses some; the assay was immunoSEQ multiplex PCR. The sample has about 2.4 million clones, over 85% seen once. Material: naive CD4+ T cells sorted from blood. The sample's subset: CD45RA+ positively selected. These TCRs come from a man aged 18 to 29 in good health.

This clone has a handful of counts. This chain connects TRBV5-1 to TRBJ1-6; 10 bases map to TRBD1. This CDR3 spans 16 amino acids. Germline V lookup: CDR1 SGHRS, CDR2 YFSETQ. V gave up 3 bases and J gave up 6 bases; unmatched junction bases: 6. CDR3 nucleotide sequence: TGCGCCAGCAGCTCTCCGGGACAGGGGACTAATTCACCCCTCCACTTT. It codes for CASSSPGQGTNSPLHF. Together with reference TRBV5-1 and TRBJ1-6, the CDR3 gives the full variable domain: KAGVTQTPRYLIKTRGQQVTLSCSPISGHRSVSWYQQTPGQGLQFLFEYFSETQRNKGNFPGRFSGRQFSNSRSEMNVSTLELGDSALYLCASSSPGQGTNSPLHFGNGTRLTVT.

This chain links TRBV6-6 with TRBJ1-1; 8 bases agree with TRBD1. The junction had 6 bases not matched to a gene; V was cut back by 5 bases and J by 1 base. Germline CDR1 is MNHNY and CDR2 is SVGAGI (reference sequence). The length of the CDR3 is 15 residues. The CDR3 region is CASSNHGTGNTEAFF. The CDR3 DNA sequence: TGTGCCAGCAGTAACCATGGGACAGGGAACACTGAAGCTTTCTTT.

The rearrangement links TRBV5-4 to TRBJ2-3; tentatively, D is TRBD2 (5 bases). This CDR3 comprises 17 residues. The germline V gene encodes CDR1 SGHNT and CDR2 YYREEE (reference sequence). Trimming removed 1 base at V and 2 bases at J, with 17 bases between. CDR3: CASSLRGLLSYTDTQYF. The CDR3 DNA reads as TGTGCCAGCAGCTTGCGGGGTTTACTCTCTTACACAGATACGCAGTATTTT.

The chain uses TRBV28 and TRBJ2-1; TRBD2 agrees at 9 bases. J gave up 8 bases and V 6 bases, and 8 bases lay outside the gene matches. CDR3 length: 14 residues. CDR1 is MDHEN, CDR2 SYDVKM, per germline. This CDR3 is CASRAAGGKDEQFF. The CDR3 bases are TGTGCCAGCAGAGCTGCGGGGGGGAAGGATGAGCAGTTCTTC. Combining the CDR3 with reference TRBV28 and TRBJ2-1 gives the whole variable domain DVKVTQSSRYLVKRTGEKVFLECVQDMDHENMFWYRQDPGLGLRLIYFSYDVKMKEKGDIPEGYSVSREKKERFSLILESASTNQTSMYLCASRAAGGKDEQFFGPGTRLTVL.

This chain connects TRBV28 to TRBJ1-2; D possibly corresponds to TRBD1 (6 bases). Germline lookup yields CDR1 MDHEN and CDR2 SYDVKM. The V end was cut by 3 bases, the J end by 7 bases, with 18 bases between. CDR3 length equals 15 residues. The CDR3, as DNA: TGTGCCAGCAGTTTTGGGGGGCGTGTTTCGGGTGGCTACACCTTC. This encodes CASSFGGRVSGGYTF.

The V gene is TRBV2, the J gene TRBJ1-3; TRBD1 is a possible D gene (5 bases). The CDR3 is 17 amino acids. Germline V CDR1 and CDR2: SNHLY, FYNNEI. V lost 1 base and J lost 4, with 17 bases in between. CDR3 in amino acids: CASSEGWGRASGNTIYF. The CDR3 DNA reads TGTGCCAGCAGTGAAGGGTGGGGCAGGGCTTCCGGAAACACCATATATTTT.

This chain links TRBV6-6 with TRBJ1-2; D unclear. Trimming shortened V by 2 bases and J by 2 bases, and 15 bases separated the two germline ends. Germline V CDR1 and CDR2: MNHNY, SVGAGI (reference sequence). The CDR3 length is 16 residues. The CDR3 sequence: CASSYMRVGDNYGYTF. The CDR3 bases are TGTGCCAGCAGTTACATGAGGGTCGGAGACAACTATGGCTACACCTTC.

The chain recombines TRBV7-2 with TRBJ2-1; the match to TRBD2 covers 12 bases. Germline lookup yields CDR1 SGHTA and CDR2 FQGNSA. CDR3 length: 14 amino acids. With 5 bases clipped from V and 15 bases from J, the junction kept 11 bases outside the gene matches. The CDR3 DNA is TGTGCCAGCAGCGTGGGTCCTACTAGCGGGAGGCTGTTCTTC. As protein: CASSVGPTSGRLFF.

The rearrangement links TRBV2 to TRBJ2-7, with TRBD1 matching 8 bases. The CDR3 runs to 15 residues. Germline CDR1 and CDR2: SNHLY and FYNNEI. The V and J ends lost 6 bases and 2 bases, in that order; junction bases with no gene match: 9. CDR3 bases: TGTGCCAGCAGGAGGACAGGGAACGAAGCCTACGAGCAGTACTTC. It specifies CASRRTGNEAYEQYF.

The chain carries TRBV10-3 and TRBJ2-7; TRBD1 is a possible D gene (5 bases). V dropped 2 bases and J dropped 2 bases, with 10 bases sitting between them. Germline V gene lookup returns CDR1 ENHRY and CDR2 SYGVKD. This CDR3 region has 14 residues. The CDR3 here is CAISEGQTPYEQYF. The DNA of the CDR3 is TGTGCCATCAGTGAGGGACAAACCCCCTACGAGCAGTACTTC.